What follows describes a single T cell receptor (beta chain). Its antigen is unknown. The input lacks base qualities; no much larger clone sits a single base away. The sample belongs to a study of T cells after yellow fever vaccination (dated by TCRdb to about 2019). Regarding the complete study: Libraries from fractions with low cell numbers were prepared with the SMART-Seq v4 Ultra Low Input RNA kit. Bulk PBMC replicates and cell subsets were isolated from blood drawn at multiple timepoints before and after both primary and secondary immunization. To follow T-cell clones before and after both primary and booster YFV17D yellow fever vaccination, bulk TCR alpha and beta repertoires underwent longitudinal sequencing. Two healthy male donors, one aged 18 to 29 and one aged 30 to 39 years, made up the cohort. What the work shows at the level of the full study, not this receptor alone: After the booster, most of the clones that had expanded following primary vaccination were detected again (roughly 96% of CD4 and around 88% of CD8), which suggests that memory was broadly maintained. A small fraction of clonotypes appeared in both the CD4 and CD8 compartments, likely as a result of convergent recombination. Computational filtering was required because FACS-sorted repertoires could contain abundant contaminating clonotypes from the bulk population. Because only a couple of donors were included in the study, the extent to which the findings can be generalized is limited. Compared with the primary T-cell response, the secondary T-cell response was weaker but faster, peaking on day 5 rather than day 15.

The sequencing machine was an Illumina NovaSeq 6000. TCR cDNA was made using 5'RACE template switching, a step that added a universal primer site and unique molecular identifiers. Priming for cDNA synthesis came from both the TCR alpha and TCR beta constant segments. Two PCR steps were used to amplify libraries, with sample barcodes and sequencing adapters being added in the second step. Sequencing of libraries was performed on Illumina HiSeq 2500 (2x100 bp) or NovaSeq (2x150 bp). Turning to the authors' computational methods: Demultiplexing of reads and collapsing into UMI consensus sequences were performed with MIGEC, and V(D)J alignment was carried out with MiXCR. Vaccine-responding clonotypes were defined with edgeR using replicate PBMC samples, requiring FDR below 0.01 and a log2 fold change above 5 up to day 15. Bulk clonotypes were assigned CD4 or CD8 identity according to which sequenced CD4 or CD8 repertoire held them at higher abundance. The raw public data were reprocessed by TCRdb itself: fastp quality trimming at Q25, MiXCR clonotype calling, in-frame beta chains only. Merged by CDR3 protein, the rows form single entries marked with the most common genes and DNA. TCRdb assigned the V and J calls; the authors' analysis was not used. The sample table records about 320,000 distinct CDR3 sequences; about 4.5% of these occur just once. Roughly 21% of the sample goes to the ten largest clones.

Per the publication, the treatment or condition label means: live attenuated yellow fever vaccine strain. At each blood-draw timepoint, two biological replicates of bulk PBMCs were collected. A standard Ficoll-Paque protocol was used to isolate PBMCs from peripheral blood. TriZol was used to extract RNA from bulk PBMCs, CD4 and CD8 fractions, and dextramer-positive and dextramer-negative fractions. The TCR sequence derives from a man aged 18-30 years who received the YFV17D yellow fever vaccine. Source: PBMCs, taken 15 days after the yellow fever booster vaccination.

DNA sequence: TGTGCCAGCAGCTTAGAGCCCTACACTAATGAAAAACTGTTTTTT. Translated, this is CASSLEPYTNEKLFF. The rearranged chain carries TRBV7-2 and TRBJ1-4, with an unclear D gene assignment. Between the V and J ends, shortened by 1 base and 2 bases respectively, the junction contains 8 bases. CDR1 SGHTA and CDR2 FQGNSA are derived from the germline V gene. The CDR3 runs 15 residues from the cysteine to the phenylalanine. Kept here is only the CDR3 DNA, which spans 45 bases and is read in frame from base 1.